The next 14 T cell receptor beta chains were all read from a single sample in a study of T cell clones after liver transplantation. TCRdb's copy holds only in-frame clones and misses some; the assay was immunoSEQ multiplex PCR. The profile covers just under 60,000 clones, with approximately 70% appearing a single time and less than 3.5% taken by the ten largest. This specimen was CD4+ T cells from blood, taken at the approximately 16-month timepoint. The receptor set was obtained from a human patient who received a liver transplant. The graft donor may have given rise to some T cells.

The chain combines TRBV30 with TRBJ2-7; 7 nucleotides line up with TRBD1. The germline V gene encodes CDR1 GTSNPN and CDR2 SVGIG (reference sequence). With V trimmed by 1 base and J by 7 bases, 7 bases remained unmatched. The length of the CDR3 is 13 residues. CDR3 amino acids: CAWSGGQPGEQYF. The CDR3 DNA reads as TGTGCCTGGAGTGGGGGACAGCCGGGGGAGCAGTACTTC.

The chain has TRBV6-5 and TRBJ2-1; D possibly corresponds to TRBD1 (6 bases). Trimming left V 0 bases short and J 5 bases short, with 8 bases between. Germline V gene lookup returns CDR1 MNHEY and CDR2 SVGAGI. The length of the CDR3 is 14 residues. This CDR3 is CASSYSKGDNEQFF. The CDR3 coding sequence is TGTGCCAGCAGTTACTCAAAGGGGGACAATGAGCAGTTCTTC.

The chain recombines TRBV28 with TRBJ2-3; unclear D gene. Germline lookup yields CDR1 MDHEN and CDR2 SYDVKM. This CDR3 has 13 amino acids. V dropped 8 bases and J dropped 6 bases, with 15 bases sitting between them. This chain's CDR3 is CASYSRIRDTQYF. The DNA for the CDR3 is TGTGCCAGCTATTCGAGGATTCGGGATACGCAGTATTTT.

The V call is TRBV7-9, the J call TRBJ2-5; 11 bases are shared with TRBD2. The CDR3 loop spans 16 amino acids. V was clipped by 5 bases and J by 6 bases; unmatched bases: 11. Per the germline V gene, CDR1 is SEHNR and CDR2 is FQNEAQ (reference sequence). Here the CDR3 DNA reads TGTGCCAGCAGCATAAGTAGCGGGGGGGCCCTAAAGACCCAGTACTTC. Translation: CASSISSGGALKTQYF.

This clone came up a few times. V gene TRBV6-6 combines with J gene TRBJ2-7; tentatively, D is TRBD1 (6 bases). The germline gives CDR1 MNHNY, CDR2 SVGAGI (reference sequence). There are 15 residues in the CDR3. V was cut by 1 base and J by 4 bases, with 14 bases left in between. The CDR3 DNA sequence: TGTGCCAGCAGTTACTTAGGGGGTCCGGGATACGAGCAGTACTTC. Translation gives CASSYLGGPGYEQYF.

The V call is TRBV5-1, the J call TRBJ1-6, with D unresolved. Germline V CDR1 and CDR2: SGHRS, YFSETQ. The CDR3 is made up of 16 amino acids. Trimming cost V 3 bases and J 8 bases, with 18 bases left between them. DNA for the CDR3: TGCGCCAGCAGCTCGTTCGCCGCGGGTAGAGATTCACCCCTCCACTTT. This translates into CASSSFAAGRDSPLHF.

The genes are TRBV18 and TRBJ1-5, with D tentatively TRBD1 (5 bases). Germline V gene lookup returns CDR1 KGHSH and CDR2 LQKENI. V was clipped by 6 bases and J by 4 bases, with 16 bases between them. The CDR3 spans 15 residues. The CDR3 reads CASSKGPDSNQPQHF. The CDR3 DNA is TGTGCCAGCTCCAAGGGACCGGACTCAAATCAGCCCCAGCATTTT.

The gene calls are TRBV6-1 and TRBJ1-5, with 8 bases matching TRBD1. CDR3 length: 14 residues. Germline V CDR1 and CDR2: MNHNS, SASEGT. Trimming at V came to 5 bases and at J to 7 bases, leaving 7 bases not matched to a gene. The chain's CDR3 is CASSPLTGEQPQHF. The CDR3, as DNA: TGTGCCAGCAGTCCACTGACAGGGGAACAGCCCCAGCATTTT.

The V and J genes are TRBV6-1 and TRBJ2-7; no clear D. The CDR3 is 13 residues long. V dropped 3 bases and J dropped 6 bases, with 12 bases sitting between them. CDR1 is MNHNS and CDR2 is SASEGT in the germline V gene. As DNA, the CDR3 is TGTGCCAGCAGTGATCCCACCCGGGTCGAGCAGTACTTC. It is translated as CASSDPTRVEQYF.

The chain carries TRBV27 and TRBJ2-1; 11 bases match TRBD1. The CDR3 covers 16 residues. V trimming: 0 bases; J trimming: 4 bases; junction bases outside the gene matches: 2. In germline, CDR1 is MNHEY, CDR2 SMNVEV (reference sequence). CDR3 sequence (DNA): TGTGCCAGCAGTTTATCCGGGACAGGGGGATACAATGAGCAGTTCTTC. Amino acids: CASSLSGTGGYNEQFF.

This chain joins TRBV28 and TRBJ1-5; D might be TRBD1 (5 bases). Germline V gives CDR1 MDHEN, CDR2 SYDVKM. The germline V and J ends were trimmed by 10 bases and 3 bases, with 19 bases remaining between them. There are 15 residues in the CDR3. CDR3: CATSAGGSHNQPQHF. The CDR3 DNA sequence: TGTGCCACTTCGGCCGGGGGGAGCCACAATCAGCCCCAGCATTTT.

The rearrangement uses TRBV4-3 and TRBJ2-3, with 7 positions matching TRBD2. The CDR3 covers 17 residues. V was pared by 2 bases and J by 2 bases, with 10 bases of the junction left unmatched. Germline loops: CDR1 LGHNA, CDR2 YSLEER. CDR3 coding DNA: TGCGCCAGCAGCCAAAACGGGCAGGGAGGGCTCACAGATACGCAGTATTTT. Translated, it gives CASSQNGQGGLTDTQYF.

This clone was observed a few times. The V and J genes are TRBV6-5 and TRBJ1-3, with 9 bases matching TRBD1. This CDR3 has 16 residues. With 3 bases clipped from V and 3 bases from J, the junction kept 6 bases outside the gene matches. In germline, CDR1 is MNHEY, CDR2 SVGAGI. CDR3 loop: CASSYKGQGIGNTIYF. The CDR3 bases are TGTGCCAGCAGTTATAAGGGACAGGGAATTGGAAACACCATATATTTT.

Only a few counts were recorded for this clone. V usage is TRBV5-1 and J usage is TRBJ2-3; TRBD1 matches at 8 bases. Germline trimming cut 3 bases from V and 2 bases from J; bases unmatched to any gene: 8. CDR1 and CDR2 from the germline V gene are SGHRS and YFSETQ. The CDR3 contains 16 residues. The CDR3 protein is CASSSGQDNPTDTQYF. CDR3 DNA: TGCGCCAGCAGCTCGGGACAGGATAATCCCACAGATACGCAGTATTTT.